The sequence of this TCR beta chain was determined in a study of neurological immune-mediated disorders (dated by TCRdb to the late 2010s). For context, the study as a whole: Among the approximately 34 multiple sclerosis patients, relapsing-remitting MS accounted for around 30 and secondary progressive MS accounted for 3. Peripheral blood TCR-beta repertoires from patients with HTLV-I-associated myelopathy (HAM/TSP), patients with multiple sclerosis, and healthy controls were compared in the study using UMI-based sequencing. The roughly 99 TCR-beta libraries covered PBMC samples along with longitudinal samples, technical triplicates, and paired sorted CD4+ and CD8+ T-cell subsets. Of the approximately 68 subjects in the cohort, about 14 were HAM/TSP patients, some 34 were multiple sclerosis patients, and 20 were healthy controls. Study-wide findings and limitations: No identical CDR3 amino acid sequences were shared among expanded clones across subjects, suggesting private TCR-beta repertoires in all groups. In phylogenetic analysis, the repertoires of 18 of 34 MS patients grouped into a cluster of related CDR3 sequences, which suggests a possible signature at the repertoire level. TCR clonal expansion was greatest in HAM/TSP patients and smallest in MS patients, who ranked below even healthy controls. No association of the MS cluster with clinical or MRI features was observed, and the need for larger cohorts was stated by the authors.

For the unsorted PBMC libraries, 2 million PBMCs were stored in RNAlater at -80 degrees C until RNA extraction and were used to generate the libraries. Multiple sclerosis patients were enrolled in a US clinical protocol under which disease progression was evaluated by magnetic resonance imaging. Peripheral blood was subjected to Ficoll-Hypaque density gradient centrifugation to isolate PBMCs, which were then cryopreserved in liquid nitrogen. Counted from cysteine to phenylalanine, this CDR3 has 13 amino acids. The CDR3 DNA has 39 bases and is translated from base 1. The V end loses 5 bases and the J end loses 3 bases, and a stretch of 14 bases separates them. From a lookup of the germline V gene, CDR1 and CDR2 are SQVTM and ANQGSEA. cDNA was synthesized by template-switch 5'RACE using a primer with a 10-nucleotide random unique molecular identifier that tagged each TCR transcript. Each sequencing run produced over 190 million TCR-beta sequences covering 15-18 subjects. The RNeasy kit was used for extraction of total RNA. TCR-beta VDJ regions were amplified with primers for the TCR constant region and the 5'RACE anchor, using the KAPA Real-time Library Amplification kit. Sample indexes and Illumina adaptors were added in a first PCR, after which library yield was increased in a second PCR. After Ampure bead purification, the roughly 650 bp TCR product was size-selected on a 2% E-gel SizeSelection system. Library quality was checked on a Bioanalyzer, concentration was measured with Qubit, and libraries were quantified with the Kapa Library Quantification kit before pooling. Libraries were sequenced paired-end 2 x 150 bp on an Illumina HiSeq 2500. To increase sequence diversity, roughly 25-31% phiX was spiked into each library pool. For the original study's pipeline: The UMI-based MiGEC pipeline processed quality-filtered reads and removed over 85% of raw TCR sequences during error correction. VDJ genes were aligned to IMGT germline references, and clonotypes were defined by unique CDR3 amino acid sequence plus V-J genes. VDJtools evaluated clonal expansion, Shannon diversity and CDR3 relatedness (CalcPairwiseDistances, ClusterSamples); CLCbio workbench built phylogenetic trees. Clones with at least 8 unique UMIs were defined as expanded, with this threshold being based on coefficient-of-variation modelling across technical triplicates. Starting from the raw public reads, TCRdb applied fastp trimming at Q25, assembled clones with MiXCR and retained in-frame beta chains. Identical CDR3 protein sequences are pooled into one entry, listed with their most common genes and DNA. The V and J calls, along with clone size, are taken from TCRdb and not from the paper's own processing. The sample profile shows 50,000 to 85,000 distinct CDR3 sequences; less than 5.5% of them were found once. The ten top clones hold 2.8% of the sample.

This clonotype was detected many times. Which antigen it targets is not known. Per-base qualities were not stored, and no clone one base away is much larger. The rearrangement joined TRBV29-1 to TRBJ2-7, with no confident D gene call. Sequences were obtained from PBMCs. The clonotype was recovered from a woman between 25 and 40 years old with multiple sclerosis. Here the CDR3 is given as CSVSGGNFYEQYF. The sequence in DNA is TGCAGCGTTTCTGGTGGGAACTTCTACGAGCAGTACTTC.